This TCR beta chain was sequenced in a study of vaccination effects on CD4 cells after COVID-19. CDR1 is SNHLY, CDR2 FYNNEI, per germline. The CDR3 sequence is 13 residues long. V was clipped by 6 bases and J by 10 bases; unmatched bases: 8. This clone was found once. Its antigen is unidentified. The assay was immunoSEQ multiplex PCR, and TCRdb's table has in-frame clones only and misses some. The sample records tens of thousands of clones, 74% being singletons. CD4+ T cell isolation took place after nine to eleven days of culture. Subjects were given two BNT162b2 or mRNA-1273 vaccine doses. The V gene is TRBV2, the J gene TRBJ2-7, with 11 nucleotides matching TRBD2. The sequence came from a human donor who received a COVID-19 vaccine. The sample was CD4+ T cells from PBMCs cultured without peptide, taken after COVID-19 vaccination. CDR3 amino acids: CASRGSGGATQYV. The CDR3 coding sequence is TGTGCCAGCAGGGGTAGCGGGGGGGCGACACAGTACGTC.